The TCR beta chain under discussion was sequenced for a study of lymphopenia after photon versus proton radiotherapy. Study outcomes and limitations: Only patients who died were analyzed for survival; proton advantage is unproven. Larger post-nadir TCR diversity loss correlated inversely with survival in deceased patients. Relative stability marked proton patients; photon patients lost diversity and naive cells. After lymphocyte nadir, photon-treated repertoires showed oligoclonal expansion, especially CD8+ Temra.

V lost 3 bases and J lost 4; bases outside the gene matches: 7. The CDR3 runs to 15 residues. The V gene's germline CDR1 is ENHRY and CDR2 SYGVKD. Some clones are missing from TCRdb's copy, which holds only in-frame ones; the method was immunoSEQ multiplex PCR. The sample holds about 160,000 clones, roughly nine tenths seen once. In regard to this clone: Its antigen is as yet unknown.

The input for sequencing was peripheral blood, taken from a patient treated with photon-based radiotherapy. This chain connects TRBV10-3 to TRBJ1-2; 8 nucleotides match TRBD1. This TCR was recovered from a middle-aged man with gastric cancer. CDR3 loop: CAISEGQGQIYGYTF. The CDR3 DNA reads TGTGCCATCAGTGAAGGACAGGGTCAGATCTATGGCTACACCTTC.